The 9 T cell receptor beta chains reported below all come from one sample, sequenced in a study of blood T cell repertoires in COVID-19. The method was immunoSEQ multiplex PCR; TCRdb's version includes in-frame clones alone and lacks a portion of them. The sample carries under 130,000 clones, over 85% recorded once. The material sequenced was peripheral blood. The source is a woman older than 75 in a cohort sampled during active COVID-19.

This chain joins TRBV5-4 and TRBJ2-2; D may be TRBD2 (5 bases). CDR1 and CDR2 from the germline V gene are SGHNT and YYREEE (reference sequence). This CDR3 has 17 residues. The V end was cut by 0 bases, the J end by 1 base, with 13 bases between. DNA for the CDR3: TGTGCCAGCAGCTTGGCCGGAGCGGCTATGAACACCGGGGAGCTGTTTTTT. Its protein is CASSLAGAAMNTGELFF. The full variable domain, in which reference TRBV5-4 and TRBJ2-2 provide the parts outside the CDR3, is ETGVTQSPTHLIKTRGQQVTLRCSSQSGHNTVSWYQQALGQGPQFIFQYYREEENGRGNFPPRFSGLQFPNYSSELNVNALELDDSALYLCASSLAGAAMNTGELFFGEGSRLTVL.

The chain recombines TRBV12-3 or TRBV12-4 with TRBJ2-5; D not certain. The CDR3 has 13 amino acids. V lost 3 bases and J 2 bases, leaving 7 bases between the germline ends. The CDR3 region has the DNA TGTGCCAGCAGTTTGTCTATACAAGAGACCCAGTACTTC. Protein product: CASSLSIQETQYF.

On this clone: In the same sample, other DNA sequences code for this CDR3. The gene calls are TRBV24-1 and TRBJ2-1; 9 nucleotides align to TRBD2. Germline CDR1 reads KGHDR; CDR2 reads SFDVKD. Losses at the gene ends were 5 bases for V and 3 bases for J; bases not matched to a gene: 1. The CDR3 sequence is 14 residues long. CDR3 loop: CATSVSGSYNEQFF. The CDR3 region has the DNA TGTGCCACCAGTGTTAGCGGGAGCTACAATGAGCAGTTCTTC.

This clone was found a few times. This chain uses TRBV6-1 with TRBJ1-2; 7 bases are shared with TRBD1. The CDR3 is 14 residues long. The germline gives CDR1 MNHNS, CDR2 SASEGT. V dropped 3 bases and J dropped 2; count of bases not matched to a gene: 3. DNA of the CDR3: TGTGCCAGCAGTGACGGCAGGGGGAACTATGGCTACACCTTC. The encoded protein is CASSDGRGNYGYTF.

The genes are TRBV5-4 and TRBJ2-1; D not certain. Germline CDR1 is SGHNT and CDR2 is YYREEE (reference sequence). The CDR3 runs 13 residues. V shed 0 bases and J shed 10 bases, with 11 bases lying between them. In DNA, the CDR3 is TGTGCCAGCAGCTTGGACAGCCGGCAAGAGCAGTTCTTC. It specifies CASSLDSRQEQFF. Looking up the rest from reference TRBV5-4 and TRBJ2-1 gives the full variable domain: ETGVTQSPTHLIKTRGQQVTLRCSSQSGHNTVSWYQQALGQGPQFIFQYYREEENGRGNFPPRFSGLQFPNYSSELNVNALELDDSALYLCASSLDSRQEQFFGPGTRLTVL.

J is TRBJ1-1 and V is TRBV6-1, with D unclear. The CDR3 covers 15 residues. V lost 1 base, J lost 10 bases, and 19 bases lay in between. The V gene's germline CDR1 is MNHNS and CDR2 SASEGT. The DNA of the CDR3 is TGTGCCAGCAGTGAAGATGGTGGGCGGGGATGGGCAGCTTTCTTT. Its translation is CASSEDGGRGWAAFF.

This sequence joins TRBV24-1 and TRBJ2-5; 13 positions agree with TRBD2. This CDR3 contains 16 residues. CDR1 is KGHDR and CDR2 is SFDVKD in the germline V gene. Trimming took 5 bases from V and 5 from J; bases not matched to a gene: 7. CDR3 nucleotides: TGTGCCACCAGTGGTTGGACTAGCGGGAGAGCGGAGACCCAGTACTTC. Translated, it gives CATSGWTSGRAETQYF.

V gene TRBV19 combines with J gene TRBJ1-1, with 8 bases matching TRBD1. Germline V lookup: CDR1 LNHDA, CDR2 SQIVND (reference sequence). J gave up 3 bases and V 2 bases, and 5 bases lay outside the gene matches. The CDR3 has 15 amino acids. CDR3 residues: CASSIQGARDTEAFF. CDR3 in DNA: TGTGCCAGTAGTATACAGGGGGCGAGGGACACTGAAGCTTTCTTT.

V gene TRBV29-1 combines with J gene TRBJ1-2; D might be TRBD1 (5 bases). Trimming took off 7 bases at V and 0 bases at J, with 12 bases between the two ends. Germline V gene lookup returns CDR1 SQVTM and CDR2 ANQGSEA. The CDR3 contains 13 residues. CDR3 region: CSETRQSNYGYTF. CDR3 nucleotide sequence: TGCAGCGAAACGAGACAGTCTAACTATGGCTACACCTTC.